This section outlines one T cell receptor (beta chain) sequence together with its context. CDR1 and CDR2 (germline): SGDLS, YYNGEE. The germline V and J ends were trimmed by 4 bases and 2 bases, with 12 bases remaining between them. This CDR3 contains 15 residues. The protocol was immunoSEQ multiplex PCR, while the TCRdb copy is restricted to in-frame clones and leaves out a portion. The sample includes roughly 510,000 clones, roughly nine tenths of them seen just once. This sample was taken from a study of Ad26.COV2.S vaccination and SARS-CoV-2 variants. Overall study context: Once or twice, 56 days apart, Ad26.COV2.S was delivered intramuscularly.

Treatment of the sample: 19 received Ad26.COV2.S at low or high dose, single or two shots; 5 received placebo; per-sample allocation not given. It was on day 63 after the first vaccine or placebo injection that samples were taken. Sequenced material: peripheral blood, taken in a trial of Ad26.COV2.S vaccine versus placebo. The receptor's source is a person aged 18-60 years who received the Ad26.COV2.S COVID-19 vaccine or a placebo. The chain is built from TRBV9 and TRBJ2-2, with a weak D call TRBD2 (5 bases). In DNA form, the CDR3 reads TGTGCCAGCAGCCTACGGACTGGTAACACCGGGGAGCTGTTTTTT. It specifies CASSLRTGNTGELFF.